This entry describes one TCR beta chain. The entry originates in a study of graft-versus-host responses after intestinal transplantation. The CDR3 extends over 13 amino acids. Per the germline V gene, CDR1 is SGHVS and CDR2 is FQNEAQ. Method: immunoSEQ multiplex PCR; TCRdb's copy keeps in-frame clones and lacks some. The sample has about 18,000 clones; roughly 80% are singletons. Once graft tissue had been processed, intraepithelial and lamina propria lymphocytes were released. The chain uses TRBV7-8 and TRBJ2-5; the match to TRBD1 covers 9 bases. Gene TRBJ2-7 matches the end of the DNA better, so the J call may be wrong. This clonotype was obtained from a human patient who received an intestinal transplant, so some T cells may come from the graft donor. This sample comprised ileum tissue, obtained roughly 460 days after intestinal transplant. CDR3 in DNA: TGTGCCAGCAGCTTAGCGGACAGGGGCGAGCAGTACTTC. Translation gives CASSLADRGEQYF.